The present entry profiles one TCR beta chain with its context. V dropped 1 base and J dropped 3; count of bases not matched to a gene: 11. The CDR3 is 18 residues long. Germline V gene lookup returns CDR1 MGHRA and CDR2 YSYEKL. The sample originates from a study of OX40 agonist ivuxolimab in advanced cancers. Clones were sequenced by immunoSEQ multiplex PCR, and TCRdb holds only the in-frame ones, with some missing. The table lists roughly 60,000 clones, 80% to 90% of them singletons, with about 5.6% in the top ten. The clonotype was recovered from an adult with an advanced solid tumor such as melanoma, head and neck, liver or kidney cancer. This rearrangement joins TRBV4-1 to TRBJ2-7; 11 bases fit TRBD2. The sample consisted of CD4+ or CD8+ T cells sorted from blood, taken in a trial of the OX40 agonist ivuxolimab. CDR3 coding DNA: TGCGCCAGCAGCCAAGGGCTAGCGGGAGGCCATTCCAGCTACGAGCAGTACTTC. Translated, it gives CASSQGLAGGHSSYEQYF.